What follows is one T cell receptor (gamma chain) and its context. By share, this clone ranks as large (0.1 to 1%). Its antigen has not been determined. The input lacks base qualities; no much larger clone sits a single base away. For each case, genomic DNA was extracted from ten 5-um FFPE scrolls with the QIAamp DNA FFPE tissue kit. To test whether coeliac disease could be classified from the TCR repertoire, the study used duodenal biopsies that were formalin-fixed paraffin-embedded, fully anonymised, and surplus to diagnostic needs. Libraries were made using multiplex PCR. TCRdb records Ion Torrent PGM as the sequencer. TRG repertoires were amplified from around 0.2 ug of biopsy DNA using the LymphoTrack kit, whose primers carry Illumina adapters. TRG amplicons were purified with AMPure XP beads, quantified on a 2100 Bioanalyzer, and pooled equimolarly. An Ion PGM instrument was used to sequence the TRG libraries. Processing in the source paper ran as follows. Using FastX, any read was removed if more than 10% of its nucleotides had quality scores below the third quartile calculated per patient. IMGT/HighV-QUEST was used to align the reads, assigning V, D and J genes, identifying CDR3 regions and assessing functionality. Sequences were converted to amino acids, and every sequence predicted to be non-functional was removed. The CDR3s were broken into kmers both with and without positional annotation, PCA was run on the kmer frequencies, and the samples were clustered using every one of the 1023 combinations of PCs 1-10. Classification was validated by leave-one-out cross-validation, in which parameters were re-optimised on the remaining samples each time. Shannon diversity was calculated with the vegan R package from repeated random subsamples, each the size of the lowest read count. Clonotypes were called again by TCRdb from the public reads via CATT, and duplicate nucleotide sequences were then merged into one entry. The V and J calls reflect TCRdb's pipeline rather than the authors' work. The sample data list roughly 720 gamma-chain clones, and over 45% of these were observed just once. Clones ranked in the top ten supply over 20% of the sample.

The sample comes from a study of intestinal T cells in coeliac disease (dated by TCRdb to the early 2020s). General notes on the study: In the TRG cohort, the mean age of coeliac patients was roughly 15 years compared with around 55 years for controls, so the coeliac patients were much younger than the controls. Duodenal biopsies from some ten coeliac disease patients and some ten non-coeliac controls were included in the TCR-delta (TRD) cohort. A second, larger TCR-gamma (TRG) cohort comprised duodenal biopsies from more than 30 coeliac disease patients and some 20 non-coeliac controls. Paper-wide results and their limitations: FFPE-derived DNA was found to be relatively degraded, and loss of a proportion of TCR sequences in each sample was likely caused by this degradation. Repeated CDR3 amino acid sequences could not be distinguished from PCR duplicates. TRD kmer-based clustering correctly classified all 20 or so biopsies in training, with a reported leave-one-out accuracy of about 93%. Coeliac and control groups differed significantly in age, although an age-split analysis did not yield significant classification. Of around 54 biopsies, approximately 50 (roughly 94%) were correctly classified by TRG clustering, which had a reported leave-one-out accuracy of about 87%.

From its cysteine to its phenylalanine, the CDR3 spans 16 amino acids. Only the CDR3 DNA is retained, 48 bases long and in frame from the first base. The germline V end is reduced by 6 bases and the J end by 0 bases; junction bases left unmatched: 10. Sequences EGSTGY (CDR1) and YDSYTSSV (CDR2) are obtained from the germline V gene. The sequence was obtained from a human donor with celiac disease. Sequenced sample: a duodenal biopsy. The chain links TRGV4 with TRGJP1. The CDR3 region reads CATWITGYTTGWFKIF. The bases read TGTGCCACCTGGATAACGGGGTATACCACTGGTTGGTTCAAGATATTT.